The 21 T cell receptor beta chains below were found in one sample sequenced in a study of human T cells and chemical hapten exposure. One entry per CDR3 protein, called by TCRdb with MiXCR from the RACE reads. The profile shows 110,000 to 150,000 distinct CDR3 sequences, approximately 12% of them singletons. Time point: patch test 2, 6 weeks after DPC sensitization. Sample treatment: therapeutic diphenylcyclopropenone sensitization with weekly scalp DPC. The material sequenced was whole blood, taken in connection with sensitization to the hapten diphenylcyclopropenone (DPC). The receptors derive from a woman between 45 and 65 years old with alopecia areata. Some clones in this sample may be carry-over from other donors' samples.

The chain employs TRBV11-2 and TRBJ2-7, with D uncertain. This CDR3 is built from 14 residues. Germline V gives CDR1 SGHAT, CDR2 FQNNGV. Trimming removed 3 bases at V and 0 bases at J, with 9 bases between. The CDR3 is CASSLSAVSYEQYF. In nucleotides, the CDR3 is TGTGCCAGCAGCTTGTCGGCAGTCTCCTACGAGCAGTACTTC.

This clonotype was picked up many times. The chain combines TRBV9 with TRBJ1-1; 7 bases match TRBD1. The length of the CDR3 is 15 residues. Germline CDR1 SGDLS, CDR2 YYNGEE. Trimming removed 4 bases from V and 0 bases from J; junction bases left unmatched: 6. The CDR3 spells CASSSRGLLNTEAFF. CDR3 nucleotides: TGTGCCAGCAGCTCCAGGGGGTTACTGAACACTGAAGCTTTCTTT.

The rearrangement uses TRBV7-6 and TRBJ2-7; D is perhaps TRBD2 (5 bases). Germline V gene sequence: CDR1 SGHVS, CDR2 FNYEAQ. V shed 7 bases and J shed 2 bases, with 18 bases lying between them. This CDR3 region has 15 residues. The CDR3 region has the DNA TGTGCCAGCACCTTGGGAGAGGGCCCCCCCTACGAGCAGTACTTC. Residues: CASTLGEGPPYEQYF.

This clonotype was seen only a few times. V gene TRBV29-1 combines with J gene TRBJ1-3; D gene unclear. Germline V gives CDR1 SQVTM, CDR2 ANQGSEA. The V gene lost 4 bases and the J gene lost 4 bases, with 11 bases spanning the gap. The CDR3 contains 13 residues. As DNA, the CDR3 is TGCAGCGTTGGTTCGGGGAACGGAAACACCATATATTTT. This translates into CSVGSGNGNTIYF.

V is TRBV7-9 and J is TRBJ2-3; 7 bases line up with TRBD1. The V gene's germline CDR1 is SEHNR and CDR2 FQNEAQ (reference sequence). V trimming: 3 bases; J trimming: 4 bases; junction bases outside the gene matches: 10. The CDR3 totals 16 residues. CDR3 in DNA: TGTGCCAGCAGCTTTACTCTCGGGACAGACTCAGATACGCAGTATTTT. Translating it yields CASSFTLGTDSDTQYF.

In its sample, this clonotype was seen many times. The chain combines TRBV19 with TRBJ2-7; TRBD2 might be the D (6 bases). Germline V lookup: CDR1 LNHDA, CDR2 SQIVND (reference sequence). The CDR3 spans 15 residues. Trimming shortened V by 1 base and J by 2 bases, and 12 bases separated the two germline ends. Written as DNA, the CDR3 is TGTGCCAGTAGTATAGTCGGCCGCGGGGCCTACGAGCAGTACTTC. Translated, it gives CASSIVGRGAYEQYF.

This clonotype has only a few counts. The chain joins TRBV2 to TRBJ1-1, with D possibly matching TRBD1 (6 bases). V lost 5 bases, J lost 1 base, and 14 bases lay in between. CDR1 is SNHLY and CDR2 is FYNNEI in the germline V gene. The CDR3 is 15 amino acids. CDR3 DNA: TGTGCCAGCAGTCCACAGGGTTGGGAGAACACTGAAGCTTTCTTT. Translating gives CASSPQGWENTEAFF.

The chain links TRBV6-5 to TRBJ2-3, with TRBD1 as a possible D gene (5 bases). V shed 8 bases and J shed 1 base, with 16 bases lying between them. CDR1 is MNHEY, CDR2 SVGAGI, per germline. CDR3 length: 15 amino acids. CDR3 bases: TGTGCCAGCCTCACGCGGTTCAGGGGCACAGATACGCAGTATTTT. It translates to CASLTRFRGTDTQYF.

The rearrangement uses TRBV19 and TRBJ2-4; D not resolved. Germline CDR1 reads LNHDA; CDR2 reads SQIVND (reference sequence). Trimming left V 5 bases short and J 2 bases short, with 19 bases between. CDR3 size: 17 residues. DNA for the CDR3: TGTGCCAGTAGTTTAGTTTCCTCCTCGGCAACCAAAAACATTCAGTACTTC. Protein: CASSLVSSSATKNIQYF.

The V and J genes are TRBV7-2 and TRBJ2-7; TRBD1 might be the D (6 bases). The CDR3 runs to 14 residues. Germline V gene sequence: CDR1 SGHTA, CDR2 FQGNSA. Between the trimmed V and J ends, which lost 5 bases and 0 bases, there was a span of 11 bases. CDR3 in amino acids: CASSRQVNSYEQYF. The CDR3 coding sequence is TGTGCCAGCAGCCGACAGGTCAACTCCTACGAGCAGTACTTC.

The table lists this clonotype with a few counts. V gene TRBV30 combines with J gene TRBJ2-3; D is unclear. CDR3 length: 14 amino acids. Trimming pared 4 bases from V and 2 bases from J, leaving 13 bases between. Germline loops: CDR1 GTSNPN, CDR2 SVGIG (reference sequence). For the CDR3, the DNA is TGTGCCTGGACTACCGGTTCCAACACAGATACGCAGTATTTT. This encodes CAWTTGSNTDTQYF.

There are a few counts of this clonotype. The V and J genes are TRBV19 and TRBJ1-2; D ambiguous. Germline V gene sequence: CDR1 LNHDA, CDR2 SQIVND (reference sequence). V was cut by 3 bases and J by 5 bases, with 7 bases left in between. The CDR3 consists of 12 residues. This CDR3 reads CASSIVQYGYTF. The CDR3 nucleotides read TGTGCCAGTAGTATTGTGCAGTATGGCTACACCTTC.

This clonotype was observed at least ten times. CDR3 bases: TGCGCCAGCAGCTTGGCCGGCAATGAGCAGTTCTTC. This encodes CASSLAGNEQFF. V is TRBV5-1 and J is TRBJ2-1; D uncertain. Germline loops: CDR1 SGHRS, CDR2 YFSETQ. With 0 bases removed from V and 6 bases from J, the gap between germline ends came to 4 bases. The length of the CDR3 is 12 residues.

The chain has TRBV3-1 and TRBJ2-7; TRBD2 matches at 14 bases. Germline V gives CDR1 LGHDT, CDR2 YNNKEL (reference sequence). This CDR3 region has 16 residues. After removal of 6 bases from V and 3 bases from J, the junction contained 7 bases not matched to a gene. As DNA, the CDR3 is TGTGCCAGCAGACAAATGGGACTAGCGGGAGTCTACGAGCAGTACTTC. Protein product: CASRQMGLAGVYEQYF.

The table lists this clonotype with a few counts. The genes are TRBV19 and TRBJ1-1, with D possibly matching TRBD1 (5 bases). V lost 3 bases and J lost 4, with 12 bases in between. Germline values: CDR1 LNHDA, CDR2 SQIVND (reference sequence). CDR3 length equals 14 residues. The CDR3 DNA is TGTGCCAGTAGTATGAAGTCAGGGAGCACTGAAGCTTTCTTT. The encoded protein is CASSMKSGSTEAFF.

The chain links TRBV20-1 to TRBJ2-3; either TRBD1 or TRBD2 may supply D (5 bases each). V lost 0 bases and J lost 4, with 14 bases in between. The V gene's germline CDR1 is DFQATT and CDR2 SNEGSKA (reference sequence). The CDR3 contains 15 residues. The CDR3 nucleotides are TGCAGTGCTAGAGATTCGGAGAGGGGCGCAGATACGCAGTATTTT. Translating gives CSARDSERGADTQYF.

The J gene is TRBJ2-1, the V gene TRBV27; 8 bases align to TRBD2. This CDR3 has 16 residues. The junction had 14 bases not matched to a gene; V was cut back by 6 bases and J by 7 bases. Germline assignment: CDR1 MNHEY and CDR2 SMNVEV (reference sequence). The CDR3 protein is CASSPYGGRRWNEQFF. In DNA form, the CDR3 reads TGTGCCAGCAGCCCATACGGCGGGAGGAGATGGAATGAGCAGTTCTTC.

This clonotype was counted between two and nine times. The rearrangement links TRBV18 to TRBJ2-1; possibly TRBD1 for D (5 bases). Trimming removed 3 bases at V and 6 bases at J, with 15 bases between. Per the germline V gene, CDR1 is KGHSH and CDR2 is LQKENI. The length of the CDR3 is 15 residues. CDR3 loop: CASSPGQAALNEQFF. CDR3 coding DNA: TGTGCCAGCTCACCGGGGCAGGCGGCCCTCAATGAGCAGTTCTTC.

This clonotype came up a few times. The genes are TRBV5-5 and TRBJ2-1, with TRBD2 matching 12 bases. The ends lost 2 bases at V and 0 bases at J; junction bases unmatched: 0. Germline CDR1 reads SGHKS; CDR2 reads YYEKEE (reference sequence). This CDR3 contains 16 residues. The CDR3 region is CASSLLAGGSYNEQFF. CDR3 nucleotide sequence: TGTGCCAGCAGCTTACTAGCGGGAGGCTCCTACAATGAGCAGTTCTTC.

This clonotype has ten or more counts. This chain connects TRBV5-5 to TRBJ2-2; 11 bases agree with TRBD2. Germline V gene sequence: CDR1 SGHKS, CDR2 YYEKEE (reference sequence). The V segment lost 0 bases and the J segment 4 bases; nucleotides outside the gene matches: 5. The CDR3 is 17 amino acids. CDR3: CASSLAGGLAATGELFF. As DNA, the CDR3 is TGTGCCAGCAGCTTGGCAGGGGGACTAGCGGCCACCGGGGAGCTGTTTTTT.

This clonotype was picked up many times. In DNA, the CDR3 is TGCAGCGTGGGACGGGTCAAAGAGACCCAGTACTTC. Amino acids: CSVGRVKETQYF. The V call is TRBV29-1, the J call TRBJ2-5; D tentatively reads TRBD1 or TRBD2 (5 bases each). The CDR3 is 12 residues long. Looked up from germline, CDR1 is SQVTM and CDR2 is ANQGSEA. V was shortened by 6 bases and J by 3 bases, with 11 bases between the two germline ends.